This entry lists 4 T cell receptor beta chains sequenced from one sample in a study of shared T cell receptors in the human thymus. Using immunoSEQ multiplex PCR, the repertoire was profiled, and TCRdb retains in-frame clones only, with some absent. The sample includes about 660,000 clones, 88% of them seen just once. These sequences were also reported in another study, on human thymus T cells.

Sequencing was performed on thymocytes. These receptors originate from a boy less than two years old with a congenital heart defect.

The V gene is TRBV5-6, the J gene TRBJ2-7; D is uncertain. Trimming took off 4 bases at V and 0 bases at J, with 11 bases between the two ends. Germline V gene data show CDR1 as SGHDT and CDR2 as YYEEEE. The CDR3 extends over 14 amino acids. CDR3 loop: CASSLPLSSYEQYF. The CDR3 DNA reads as TGTGCCAGCAGCCTCCCTCTGAGCTCCTACGAGCAGTACTTC.

This chain links TRBV6-1 with TRBJ2-6; 9 nucleotides agree with TRBD2. The germline V gene encodes CDR1 MNHNS and CDR2 SASEGT. This CDR3 region has 19 residues. V lost 1 base to trimming and J lost 1 base; unmatched junction nucleotides: 8. The CDR3 nucleotides read TGTGCCAGCAGTGAAGTTTCCGAGCGGGAGGCGTCTGGGGCCAACGTCCTGACTTTC. It yields the protein CASSEVSEREASGANVLTF.

J is TRBJ2-1 and V is TRBV6-4; TRBD2 matches at 10 bases. CDR3 length equals 17 residues. Looked up from germline, CDR1 is MRHNA and CDR2 is SNTAGT. V was pared by 0 bases and J by 7 bases, with 9 bases of the junction left unmatched. This CDR3 is CASSDSGSSGSRNEQFF. The CDR3 DNA follows: TGTGCCAGCAGTGACTCTGGGTCTAGCGGGAGTCGGAATGAGCAGTTCTTC.

The genes are TRBV25-1 and TRBJ2-2, with unresolved D. The CDR3 has 15 residues. From germline, CDR1 is MGHDK and CDR2 SYGVNS. V dropped 6 bases and J dropped 5 bases, with 16 bases sitting between them. The CDR3 nucleotides read TGTGCCAGCAGATTTTCAGGAACAAAGACCGGGGAGCTGTTTTTT. It is translated as CASRFSGTKTGELFF.